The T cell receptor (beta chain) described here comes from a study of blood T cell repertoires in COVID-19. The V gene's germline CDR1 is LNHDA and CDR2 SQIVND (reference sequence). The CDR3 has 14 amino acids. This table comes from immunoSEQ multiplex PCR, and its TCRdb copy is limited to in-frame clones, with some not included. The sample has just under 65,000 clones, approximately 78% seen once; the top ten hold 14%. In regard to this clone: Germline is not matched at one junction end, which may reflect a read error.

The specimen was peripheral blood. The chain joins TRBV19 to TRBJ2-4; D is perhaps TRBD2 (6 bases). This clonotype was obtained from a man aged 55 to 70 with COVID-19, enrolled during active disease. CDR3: CASSIDRAASSVHF. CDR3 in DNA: TGTGCCAGTAGTATAGATCGGGCGGCATCTAGCGTTCACTTC.